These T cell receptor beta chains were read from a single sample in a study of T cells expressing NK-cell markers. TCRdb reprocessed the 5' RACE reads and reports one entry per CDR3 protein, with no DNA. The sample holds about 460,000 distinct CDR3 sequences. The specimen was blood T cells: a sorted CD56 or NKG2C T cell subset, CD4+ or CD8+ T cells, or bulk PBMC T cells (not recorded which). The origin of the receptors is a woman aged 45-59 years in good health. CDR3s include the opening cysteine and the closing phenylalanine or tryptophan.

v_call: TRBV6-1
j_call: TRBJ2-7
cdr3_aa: CASKQVHEQYF

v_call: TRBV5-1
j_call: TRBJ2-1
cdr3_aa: CASSPGGSSTYNEQFF

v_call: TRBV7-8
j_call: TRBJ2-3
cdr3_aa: CASSPRLAGASSTDTQYF

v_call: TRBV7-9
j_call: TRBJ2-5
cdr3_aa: CASSSPPLETQYF

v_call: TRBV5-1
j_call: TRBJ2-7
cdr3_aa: CASSWNTGGVYEQYF

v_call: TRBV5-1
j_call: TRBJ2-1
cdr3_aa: CASSLLQGSYNEQFF

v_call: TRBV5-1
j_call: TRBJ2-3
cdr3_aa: CASSLGQGAAPSTDTQYF

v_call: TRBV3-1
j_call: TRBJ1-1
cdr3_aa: CASSQVVGAVGTEAFF

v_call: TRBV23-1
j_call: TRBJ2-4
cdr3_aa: CASILEGDVEYF

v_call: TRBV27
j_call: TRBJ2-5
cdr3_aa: CASSLTTGGRSYF

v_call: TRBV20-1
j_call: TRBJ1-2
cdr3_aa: CSASTLGGSNYGYTF

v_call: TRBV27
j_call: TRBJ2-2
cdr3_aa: CASSPGTGAAGELFF

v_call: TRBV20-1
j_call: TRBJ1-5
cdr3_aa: CSARGDRPGPQHF

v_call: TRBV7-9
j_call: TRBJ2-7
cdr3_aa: CASSLMDTGSEQYF

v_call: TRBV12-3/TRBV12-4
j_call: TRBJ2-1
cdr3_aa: CASSLPPVYNEQFF

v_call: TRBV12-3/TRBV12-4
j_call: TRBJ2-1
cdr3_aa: CASSFSDRQFF

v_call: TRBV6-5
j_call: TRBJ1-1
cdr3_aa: CASSSPGTAKNTEAFF

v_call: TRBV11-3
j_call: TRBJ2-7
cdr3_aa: CASSGRRVEQYF

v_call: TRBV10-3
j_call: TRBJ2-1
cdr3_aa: CAISLDRANNEQFF

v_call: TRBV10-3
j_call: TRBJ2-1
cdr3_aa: CAISEYRLNEQFF

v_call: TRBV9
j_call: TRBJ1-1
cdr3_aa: CASSPHVRDTEAFF

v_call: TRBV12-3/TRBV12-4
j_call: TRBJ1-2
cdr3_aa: CASSPGQGTYGYTF

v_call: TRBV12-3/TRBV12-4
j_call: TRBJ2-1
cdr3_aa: CASSLGGIEQFF

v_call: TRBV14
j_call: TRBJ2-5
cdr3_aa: CASSQVWSSGTQYF

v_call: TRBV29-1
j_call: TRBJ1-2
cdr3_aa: CSVALGWGLADYGYTF

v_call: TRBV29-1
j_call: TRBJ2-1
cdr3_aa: CSVGEQSSYNEQFF

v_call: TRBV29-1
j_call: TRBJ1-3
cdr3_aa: CSVEEGTAIYF

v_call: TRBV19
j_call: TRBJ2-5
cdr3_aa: CASQDRGETQYF

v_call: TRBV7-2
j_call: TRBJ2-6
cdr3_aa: CASSTLNGALSGANVLTF

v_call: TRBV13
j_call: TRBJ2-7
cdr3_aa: CASSSYLGGDSYEQYF

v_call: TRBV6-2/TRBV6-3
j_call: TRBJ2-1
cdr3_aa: CASRIRTSGRGNEQFF

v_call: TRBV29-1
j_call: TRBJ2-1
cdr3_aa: CSVDTIGGLVNEQFF

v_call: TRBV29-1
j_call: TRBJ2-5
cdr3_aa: CSVRTTAKTQYF

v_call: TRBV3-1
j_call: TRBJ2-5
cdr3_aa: CASSPWTSGLFSDETQYF

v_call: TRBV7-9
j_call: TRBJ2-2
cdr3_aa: CASSETGILTGELFF

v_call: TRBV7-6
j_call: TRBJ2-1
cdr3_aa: CASSLNRVPEQFF

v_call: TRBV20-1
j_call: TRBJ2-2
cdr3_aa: CSARTAATGELFF